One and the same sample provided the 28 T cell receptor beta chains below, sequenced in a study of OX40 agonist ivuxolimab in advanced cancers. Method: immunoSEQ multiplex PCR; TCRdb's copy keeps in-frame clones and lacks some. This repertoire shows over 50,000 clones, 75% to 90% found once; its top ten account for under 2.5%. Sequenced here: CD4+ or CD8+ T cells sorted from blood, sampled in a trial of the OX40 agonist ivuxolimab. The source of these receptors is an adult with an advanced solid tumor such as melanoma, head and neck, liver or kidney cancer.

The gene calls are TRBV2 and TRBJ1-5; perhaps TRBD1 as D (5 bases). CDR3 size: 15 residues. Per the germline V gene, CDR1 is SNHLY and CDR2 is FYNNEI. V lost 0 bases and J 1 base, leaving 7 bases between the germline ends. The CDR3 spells CASSEAGVSNQPQHF. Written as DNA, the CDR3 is TGTGCCAGCAGTGAAGCGGGGGTGAGCAATCAGCCCCAGCATTTT.

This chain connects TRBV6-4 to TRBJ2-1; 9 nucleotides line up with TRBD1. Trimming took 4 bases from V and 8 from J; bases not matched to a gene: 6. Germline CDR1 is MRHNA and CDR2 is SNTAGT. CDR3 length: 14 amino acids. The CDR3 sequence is CASSATGGSHEQFF. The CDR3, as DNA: TGTGCCAGCAGTGCTACAGGGGGCTCCCATGAGCAGTTCTTC.

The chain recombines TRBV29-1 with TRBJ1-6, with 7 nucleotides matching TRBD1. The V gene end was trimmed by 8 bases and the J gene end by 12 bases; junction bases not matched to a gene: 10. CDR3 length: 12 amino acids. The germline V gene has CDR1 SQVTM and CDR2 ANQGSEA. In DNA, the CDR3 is TGCAGCTTCCGACAGGGTCGGGGACCCCTCCACTTT. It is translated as CSFRQGRGPLHF.

CDR3 sequence reads: CASSILASGKGFNEQFF. Here the CDR3 DNA reads TGTGCCAGTAGTATACTGGCTAGCGGGAAAGGGTTCAATGAGCAGTTCTTC. This chain uses TRBV19 with TRBJ2-1; 9 nucleotides align to TRBD2. The CDR3 spans 17 residues. With 2 bases clipped from V and 6 bases from J, the junction kept 11 bases outside the gene matches. Per the germline V gene, CDR1 is LNHDA and CDR2 is SQIVND (reference sequence).

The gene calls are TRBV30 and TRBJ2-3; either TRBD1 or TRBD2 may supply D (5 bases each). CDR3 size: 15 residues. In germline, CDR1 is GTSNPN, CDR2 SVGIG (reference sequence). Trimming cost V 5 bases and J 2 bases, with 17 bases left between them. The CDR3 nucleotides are TGTGCCTGGGCGGGCTCAGGGTTCGCCACAGATACGCAGTATTTT. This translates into CAWAGSGFATDTQYF.

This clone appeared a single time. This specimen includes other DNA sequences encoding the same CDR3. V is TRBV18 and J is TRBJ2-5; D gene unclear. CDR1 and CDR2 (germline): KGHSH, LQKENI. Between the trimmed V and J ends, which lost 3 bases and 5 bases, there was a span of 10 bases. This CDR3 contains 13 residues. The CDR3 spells CASSPGILETQYF. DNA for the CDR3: TGTGCCAGCTCACCGGGGATTTTGGAGACCCAGTACTTC. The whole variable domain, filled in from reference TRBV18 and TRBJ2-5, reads NAGVMQNPRHLVRRRGQEARLRCSPMKGHSHVYWYRQLPEEGLKFMVYLQKENIIDESGMPKERFSAEFPKEGPSILRIQQVVRGDSAAYFCASSPGILETQYFGPGTRLLVL.

This CDR3 reads CASRNPGGVETQYF. CDR3 nucleotide sequence: TGTGCCAGCAGAAATCCAGGCGGGGTTGAGACCCAGTACTTC. This chain connects TRBV6-1 to TRBJ2-5; perhaps TRBD2 as D (6 bases). The germline V gene has CDR1 MNHNS and CDR2 SASEGT. V gave up 6 bases and J gave up 5 bases, with 16 bases separating them. This CDR3 is built from 14 residues.

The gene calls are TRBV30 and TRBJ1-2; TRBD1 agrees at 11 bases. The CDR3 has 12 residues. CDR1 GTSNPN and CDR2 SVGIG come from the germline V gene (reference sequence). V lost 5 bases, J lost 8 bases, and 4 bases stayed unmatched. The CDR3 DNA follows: TGTGCCTGGGGGACAGGGGGTAGAGGCTACACCTTC. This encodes CAWGTGGRGYTF.

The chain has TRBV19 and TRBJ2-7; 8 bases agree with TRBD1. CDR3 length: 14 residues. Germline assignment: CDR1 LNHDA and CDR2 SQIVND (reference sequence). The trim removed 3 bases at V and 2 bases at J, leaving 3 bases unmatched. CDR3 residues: CASSMWDRPYEQYF. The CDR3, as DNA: TGTGCCAGTAGTATGTGGGACAGGCCCTACGAGCAGTACTTC.

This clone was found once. The CDR3 DNA reads TGTGCCAGCTCCCCCAATAGCGACAGTACTGAAGCTTTCTTT. Translating it yields CASSPNSDSTEAFF. V usage is TRBV18 and J usage is TRBJ1-1; weak D call: TRBD1 (5 bases). Per the germline V gene, CDR1 is KGHSH and CDR2 is LQKENI. With 6 bases removed from V and 5 bases from J, the gap between germline ends came to 16 bases. The CDR3 contains 14 residues.

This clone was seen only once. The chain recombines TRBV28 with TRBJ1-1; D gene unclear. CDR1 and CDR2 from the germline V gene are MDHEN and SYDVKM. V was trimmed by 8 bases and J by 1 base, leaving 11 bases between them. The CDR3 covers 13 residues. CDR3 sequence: CASFAGRNTEAFF. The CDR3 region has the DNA TGTGCCAGCTTCGCCGGACGGAACACTGAAGCTTTCTTT.

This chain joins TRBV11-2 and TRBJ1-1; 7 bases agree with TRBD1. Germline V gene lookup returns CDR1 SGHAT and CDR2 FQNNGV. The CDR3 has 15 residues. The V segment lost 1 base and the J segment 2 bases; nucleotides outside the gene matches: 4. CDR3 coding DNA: TGTGCCAGCAGCTTAGTACAGGGGCTTAACACTGAAGCTTTCTTT. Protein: CASSLVQGLNTEAFF.

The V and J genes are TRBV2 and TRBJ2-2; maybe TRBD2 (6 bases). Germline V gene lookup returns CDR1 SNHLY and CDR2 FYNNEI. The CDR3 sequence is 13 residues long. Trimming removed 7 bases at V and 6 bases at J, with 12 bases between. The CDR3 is CASNTGGAGELFF. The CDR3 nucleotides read TGTGCCAGCAACACAGGCGGGGCCGGGGAGCTGTTTTTT. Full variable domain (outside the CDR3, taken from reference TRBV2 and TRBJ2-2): EPEVTQTPSHQVTQMGQEVILRCVPISNHLYFYWYRQILGQKVEFLVSFYNNEISEKSEIFDDQFSVERPDGSNFTLKIRSTKLEDSAMYFCASNTGGAGELFFGEGSRLTVL.

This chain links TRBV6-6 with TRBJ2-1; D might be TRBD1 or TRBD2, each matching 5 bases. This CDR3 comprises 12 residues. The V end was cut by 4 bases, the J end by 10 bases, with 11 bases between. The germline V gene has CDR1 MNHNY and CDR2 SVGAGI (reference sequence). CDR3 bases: TGTGCCAGCAGTTGGGACGGCAGGGAGCAGTTCTTC. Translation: CASSWDGREQFF.

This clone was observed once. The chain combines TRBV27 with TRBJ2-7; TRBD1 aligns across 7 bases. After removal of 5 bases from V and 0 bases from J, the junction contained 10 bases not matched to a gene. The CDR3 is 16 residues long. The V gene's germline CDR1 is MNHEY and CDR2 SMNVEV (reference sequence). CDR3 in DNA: TGTGCCAGCAGTCCACCGTGGGACAGTAGCTCCTACGAGCAGTACTTC. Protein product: CASSPPWDSSSYEQYF.

Here the CDR3 DNA reads TGTGCCAGCAGCCCTGGGACTAGCGGGACTGGTGAGCAGTTCTTC. Amino acids: CASSPGTSGTGEQFF. The rearrangement joins TRBV9 to TRBJ2-1; TRBD2 agrees at 13 bases. The CDR3 has 15 residues. V was pared by 4 bases and J by 9 bases, with 7 bases of the junction left unmatched. Germline V gene sequence: CDR1 SGDLS, CDR2 YYNGEE. The full variable domain, with the rest looked up from reference TRBV9 and TRBJ2-1, is DSGVTQTPKHLITATGQRVTLRCSPRSGDLSVYWYQQSLDQGLQFLIQYYNGEERAKGNILERFSAQQFPDLHSELNLSSLELGDSALYFCASSPGTSGTGEQFFGPGTRLTVL.

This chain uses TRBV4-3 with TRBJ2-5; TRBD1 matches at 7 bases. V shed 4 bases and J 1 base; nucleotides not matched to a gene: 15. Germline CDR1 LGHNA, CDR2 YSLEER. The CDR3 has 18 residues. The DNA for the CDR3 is TGCGCCAGCAGCCTTACGGCGGGTTTGACAGGGTTCCAAGAGACCCAGTACTTC. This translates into CASSLTAGLTGFQETQYF.

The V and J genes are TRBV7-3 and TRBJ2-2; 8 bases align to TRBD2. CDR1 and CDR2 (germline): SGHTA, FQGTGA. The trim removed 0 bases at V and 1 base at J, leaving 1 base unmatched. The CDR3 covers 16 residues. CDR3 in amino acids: CASSLTGLVNTGELFF. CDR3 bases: TGTGCCAGCAGCTTAACGGGACTAGTGAACACCGGGGAGCTGTTTTTT.

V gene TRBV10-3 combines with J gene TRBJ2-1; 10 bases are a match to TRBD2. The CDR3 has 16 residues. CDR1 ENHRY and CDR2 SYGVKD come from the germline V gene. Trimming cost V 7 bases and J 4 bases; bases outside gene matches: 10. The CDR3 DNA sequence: TGTGCCATCACCTCAGCGGGGGGGCCCAGTTACAATGAGCAGTTCTTC. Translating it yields CAITSAGGPSYNEQFF.

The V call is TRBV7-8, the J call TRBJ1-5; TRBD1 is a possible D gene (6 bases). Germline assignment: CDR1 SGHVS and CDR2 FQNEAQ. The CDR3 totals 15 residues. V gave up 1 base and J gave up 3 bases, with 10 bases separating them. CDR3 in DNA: TGTGCCAGCAGCTTAGTGGGGGCGGCCAATCAGCCCCAGCATTTT. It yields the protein CASSLVGAANQPQHF.

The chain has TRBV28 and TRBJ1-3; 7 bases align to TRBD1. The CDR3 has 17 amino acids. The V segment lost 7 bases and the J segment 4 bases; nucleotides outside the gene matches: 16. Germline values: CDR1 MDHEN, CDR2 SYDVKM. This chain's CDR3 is CASIKTQGSRSGNTIYF. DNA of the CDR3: TGTGCCAGCATAAAAACACAGGGGAGTCGGTCAGGAAACACCATATATTTT.

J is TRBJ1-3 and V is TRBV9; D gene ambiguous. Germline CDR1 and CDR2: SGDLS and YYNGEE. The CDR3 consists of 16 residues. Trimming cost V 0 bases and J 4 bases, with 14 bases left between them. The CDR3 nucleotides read TGTGCCAGCAGCGTAGGTCGGTCGGGGTACGGAAACACCATATATTTT. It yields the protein CASSVGRSGYGNTIYF.

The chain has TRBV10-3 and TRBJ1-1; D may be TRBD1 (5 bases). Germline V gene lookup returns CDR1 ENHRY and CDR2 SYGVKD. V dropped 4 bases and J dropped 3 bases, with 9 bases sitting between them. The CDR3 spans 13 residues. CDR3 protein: CAISVGPDTEAFF. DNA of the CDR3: TGTGCCATCAGTGTGGGGCCTGACACTGAAGCTTTCTTT.

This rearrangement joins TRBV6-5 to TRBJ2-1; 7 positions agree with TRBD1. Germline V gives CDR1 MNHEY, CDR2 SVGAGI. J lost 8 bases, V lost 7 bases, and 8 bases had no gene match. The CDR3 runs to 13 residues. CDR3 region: CASTRGQGDEQFF. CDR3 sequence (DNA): TGTGCCAGCACAAGAGGCCAGGGGGATGAGCAGTTCTTC.

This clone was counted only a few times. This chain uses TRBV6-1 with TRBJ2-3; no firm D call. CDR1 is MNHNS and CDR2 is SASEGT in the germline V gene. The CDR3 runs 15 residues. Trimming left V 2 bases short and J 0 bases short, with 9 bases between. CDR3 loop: CASSEFGISTDTQYF. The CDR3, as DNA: TGTGCCAGCAGTGAATTCGGTATTAGCACAGATACGCAGTATTTT.

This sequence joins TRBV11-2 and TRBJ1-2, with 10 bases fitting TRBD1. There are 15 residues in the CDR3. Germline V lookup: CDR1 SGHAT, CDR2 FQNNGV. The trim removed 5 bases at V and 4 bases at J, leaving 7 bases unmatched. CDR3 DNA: TGTGCCAGCAGCCGCCGACAGGGGGCCGGCTATGGCTACACCTTC. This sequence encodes CASSRRQGAGYGYTF.

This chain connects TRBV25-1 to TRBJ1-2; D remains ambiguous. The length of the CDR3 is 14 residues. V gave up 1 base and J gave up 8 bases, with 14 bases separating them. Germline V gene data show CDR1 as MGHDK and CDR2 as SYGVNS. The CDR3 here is CASSEFVRTEGYTF. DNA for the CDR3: TGTGCCAGCAGTGAATTTGTCAGAACGGAAGGCTACACCTTC.

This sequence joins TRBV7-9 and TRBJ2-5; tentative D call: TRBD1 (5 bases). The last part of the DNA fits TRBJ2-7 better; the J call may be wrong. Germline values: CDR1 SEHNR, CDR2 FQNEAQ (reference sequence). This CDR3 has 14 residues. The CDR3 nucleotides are TGTGCCAGCAGCTTAGCAGGGGAAATCGGCGAGCAGTACTTC. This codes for CASSLAGEIGEQYF.